This TCR beta chain comes out of a study of OX40 agonist ivuxolimab in advanced cancers. Repertoires were generated with immunoSEQ multiplex PCR, while TCRdb's copy carries only in-frame clones and drops some. The sample carries about 75,000 clones, 86% recorded once. V was pared by 1 base and J by 9 bases, with 22 bases between. CDR3 size: 16 residues. Germline lookup yields CDR1 SGHAT and CDR2 FQDESV (reference sequence). This sequence joins TRBV11-1 and TRBJ2-7; D is unresolved. The TCR was taken from an adult with an advanced solid tumor such as melanoma, head and neck, liver or kidney cancer. Source: CD4+ or CD8+ T cells sorted from blood, taken in a trial of the OX40 agonist ivuxolimab. The CDR3 region is CASSLGMSQREVGQYF. CDR3 sequence (DNA): TGTGCCAGCAGCTTAGGAATGTCACAGCGCGAAGTGGGGCAGTACTTC.